These 17 T cell receptor beta chains were all obtained from the same sample, sequenced in a study of beta chain features in type 1 diabetes. Expressed TCRB transcripts were sequenced because the isolated RNA had all been reverse transcribed beforehand. Only in-frame clones appear in the TCRdb table, and some are missing; sequencing was by immunoSEQ multiplex PCR. The data show around 310,000 clones, 9.5% to 11% seen once. The sequenced sample consisted of naive CD4+ T cells from blood. These receptors all stem from a woman between 25 and 40 years old in good health.

This clone was picked up a small number of times. This chain joins TRBV29-1 and TRBJ2-7; TRBD2 aligns across 10 bases. Germline V lookup: CDR1 SQVTM, CDR2 ANQGSEA. V was pared by 6 bases and J by 6 bases, with 11 bases of the junction left unmatched. The CDR3 spans 14 residues. Here the CDR3 reads CSVRKSGRASEQYF. CDR3 nucleotide sequence: TGCAGCGTCCGAAAAAGCGGGAGGGCCTCCGAGCAGTACTTC.

The table lists this clone with a few counts. This chain connects TRBV30 to TRBJ2-5; 7 nucleotides align to TRBD1. V shed 5 bases and J 2 bases; nucleotides not matched to a gene: 8. CDR1 is GTSNPN, CDR2 SVGIG, per germline (reference sequence). The CDR3 covers 14 residues. The CDR3 region is CAWAGTATQETQYF. Here the CDR3 DNA reads TGTGCCTGGGCCGGGACAGCGACTCAAGAGACCCAGTACTTC.

V and J are TRBV7-2 and TRBJ2-1, with 15 bases fitting TRBD2. Germline CDR1 SGHTA, CDR2 FQGNSA. The CDR3 is 16 amino acids. The J segment lost 10 bases and the V segment lost 0 bases, leaving 4 bases of the junction unmatched. This CDR3 reads CASSLATGTSGREQFF. CDR3 nucleotide sequence: TGTGCCAGCAGCTTAGCAACCGGGACTAGCGGGAGGGAGCAGTTCTTC.

This clone was seen a handful of times. The V call is TRBV6-6, the J call TRBJ2-1, with D possibly being TRBD1 (6 bases). V lost 8 bases to trimming and J lost 1 base, with 18 bases between them. This CDR3 spans 16 amino acids. CDR1 is MNHNY and CDR2 is SVGAGI in the germline V gene (reference sequence). CDR3 bases: TGTGCCAGCGGGGCAAGGGGGACGGGGTCCTACAATGAGCAGTTCTTC. Protein product: CASGARGTGSYNEQFF.

This clone showed up just a few times. The chain uses TRBV4-3 and TRBJ1-4, with 7 bases lining up with TRBD1. The length of the CDR3 is 15 residues. The germline V gene encodes CDR1 LGHNA and CDR2 YSLEER. Trimming at V came to 4 bases and at J to 8 bases, leaving 10 bases not matched to a gene. For the CDR3, the DNA is TGCGCCAGCAGCCGCCAGCAGGGGGAAGGGGAAAAACTGTTTTTT. It is translated as CASSRQQGEGEKLFF.

The chain couples TRBV6-5 to TRBJ2-6; 8 bases are a match to TRBD1. The CDR3 sequence is 15 residues long. Germline V lookup: CDR1 MNHEY, CDR2 SVGAGI. The ends lost 10 bases at V and 1 base at J; junction bases unmatched: 6. The chain's CDR3 is CATGQGTSGANVLTF. CDR3 DNA sequence: TGTGCCACCGGACAGGGTACTTCTGGGGCCAACGTCCTGACTTTC.

This clone has just a few counts. The chain carries TRBV28 and TRBJ1-2, with no clear D. V was clipped by 2 bases and J by 8 bases, with 9 bases between them. Germline V lookup: CDR1 MDHEN, CDR2 SYDVKM. This CDR3 contains 12 residues. The CDR3 here is CASSLIQEGYTF. The CDR3 DNA follows: TGTGCCAGCAGTTTAATCCAGGAAGGCTACACCTTC.

This clone was counted between two and nine times. The J gene is TRBJ2-7, the V gene TRBV7-2; tentatively, D is TRBD2 (6 bases). The CDR3 totals 18 residues. Germline V gene sequence: CDR1 SGHTA, CDR2 FQGNSA. With 1 base removed from V and 3 bases from J, the gap between germline ends came to 22 bases. CDR3 loop: CASSLGVGGGNTHYEQYF. CDR3 DNA sequence: TGTGCCAGCAGCTTAGGAGTGGGGGGAGGAAATACGCACTACGAGCAGTACTTC.

The chain is built from TRBV28 and TRBJ2-7; 11 positions agree with TRBD2. J lost 6 bases, V lost 4 bases, and 8 bases had no gene match. The CDR3 has 15 residues. Germline V gene sequence: CDR1 MDHEN, CDR2 SYDVKM. The CDR3 DNA reads as TGTGCCAGCAGTTCTCGGCTAGCGGGAGGCCCCGAGCAGTACTTC. Its protein is CASSSRLAGGPEQYF. Looking up the rest from reference TRBV28 and TRBJ2-7 gives the full variable domain: DVKVTQSSRYLVKRTGEKVFLECVQDMDHENMFWYRQDPGLGLRLIYFSYDVKMKEKGDIPEGYSVSREKKERFSLILESASTNQTSMYLCASSSRLAGGPEQYFGPGTRLTVT.

The CDR3 DNA is TGCGCCAGCAGTCAATTAAAATTTTACCGGGGGGGAGGTGATACGCAGTATTTT. This translates into CASSQLKFYRGGGDTQYF. The chain uses TRBV23-1 and TRBJ2-3; 8 bases are shared with TRBD2. TRBV23-1 falls under the ORF class, with uncertain function. The CDR3 totals 18 residues. Unmatched junction bases numbered 15, after V lost 1 base and J lost 6 bases.

In this sample, this clone turned up a few times. The rearrangement uses TRBV2 and TRBJ2-2; 7 bases fit TRBD1. The V gene end was trimmed by 7 bases and the J gene end by 1 base; junction bases not matched to a gene: 6. The CDR3 is made up of 15 amino acids. Germline V lookup: CDR1 SNHLY, CDR2 FYNNEI. CDR3 in amino acids: CASTQTGMNTGELFF. The CDR3 coding sequence is TGTGCCAGCACCCAGACAGGGATGAACACCGGGGAGCTGTTTTTT.

The V and J genes are TRBV15 and TRBJ1-2, with 10 bases fitting TRBD1. This CDR3 is 15 amino acids long. CDR1 LNHNV and CDR2 YYDKDF come from the germline V gene (reference sequence). J gave up 4 bases and V 3 bases, and 5 bases lay outside the gene matches. This CDR3 is CATSSRGDRGYGYTF. The CDR3 nucleotides are TGTGCCACCAGCAGCAGAGGGGACAGGGGCTATGGCTACACCTTC.

The chain carries TRBV29-1 and TRBJ2-7; the D gene is possibly TRBD2 (5 bases). Trimming took off 6 bases at V and 1 base at J, with 16 bases between the two ends. Germline lookup yields CDR1 SQVTM and CDR2 ANQGSEA. The CDR3 loop spans 14 amino acids. This CDR3 reads CSVAGGIGSYEQYF. In DNA, the CDR3 is TGCAGCGTGGCAGGAGGCATAGGTTCCTACGAGCAGTACTTC.

The chain is built from TRBV5-6 and TRBJ2-3; 11 nucleotides match TRBD2. Per the germline V gene, CDR1 is SGHDT and CDR2 is YYEEEE. The CDR3 length is 16 residues. With 1 base clipped from V and 3 bases from J, the junction kept 4 bases outside the gene matches. CDR3 nucleotide sequence: TGTGCCAGCAGCTTGAGACTAGCGGGAACTACAGATACGCAGTATTTT. Translating it yields CASSLRLAGTTDTQYF.

This clone has a handful of counts. The chain employs TRBV7-3 and TRBJ2-1; 7 positions agree with TRBD2. V was clipped by 4 bases and J by 7 bases; unmatched bases: 22. The CDR3 loop spans 19 amino acids. Germline CDR1 is SGHTA and CDR2 is FQGTGA. The CDR3 region is CASSSMTGWTRNDRNEQFF. In nucleotides, the CDR3 is TGTGCCAGCAGCTCGATGACCGGGTGGACTAGGAACGATAGGAATGAGCAGTTCTTC.

A few counts support this clone. The J gene is TRBJ2-3, the V gene TRBV5-1; 11 nucleotides match TRBD2. Losses at the gene ends were 1 base for V and 4 bases for J; bases not matched to a gene: 5. The CDR3 has 16 residues. The V gene's germline CDR1 is SGHRS and CDR2 YFSETQ. The CDR3 sequence is CASSLTSGSLADTQYF. The CDR3 nucleotides are TGCGCCAGCAGCTTGACTAGCGGGAGTTTGGCAGATACGCAGTATTTT.

The CDR3 nucleotides read TGTGCCAGCAGTGTAGGACAGGGGGCCGTCTACGAGCAGTACTTC. Protein sequence: CASSVGQGAVYEQYF. The chain couples TRBV2 to TRBJ2-7; 11 bases line up with TRBD1. With V trimmed by 4 bases and J by 3 bases, 5 bases remained unmatched. The germline V gene encodes CDR1 SNHLY and CDR2 FYNNEI. The CDR3 runs to 15 residues.